Shown below are 19 T cell receptor beta chains from a single sample sequenced in a study of Graves' ophthalmopathy and Graves' hyperthyroidism listed by TCRdb under 2018. Sequenced using an Illumina HiSeq 2000. TCR beta CDR3 regions were amplified from RNA transcripts for repertoire sequencing. HTBI primers and the Qiagen OneStep RT-PCR kit were used in a first-round RT-PCR, which was followed by a second-round multiplex PCR, size selection and purification. TCRdb redid the processing of the public reads, applying fastp at Q25 and MiXCR, and retained in-frame beta chains. Each CDR3 protein appears once, grouped with its most common genes and DNA. This sample gives 580,000 or so distinct CDR3 sequences in total; under 45% of them show up just once. The ten largest make up about 4% of the sample. Sequenced input: peripheral blood or thyroid tissue (not recorded which). All receptors come from an adult man with Graves' hyperthyroidism.

The V call is TRBV29-1, the J call TRBJ1-1, with D possibly TRBD1 on 5 matching bases. The germline V gene has CDR1 SQVTM and CDR2 ANQGSEA. The length of the CDR3 is 12 residues. The CDR3 coding sequence is TGCAGTGAGGGGCGGAGCGAGGATGGAGCTTTCTTT. As protein: CSEGRSEDGAFF.

J is TRBJ1-2 and V is TRBV29-1; 11 bases match TRBD1. The length of the CDR3 is 14 residues. V was clipped by 7 bases and J by 7 bases; unmatched bases: 11. CDR1 is SQVTM, CDR2 ANQGSEA, per germline. The CDR3 nucleotides are TGCAGCGGCGAAACTGGACAGGGGGCAGGTGGCTACACCTTC. This codes for CSGETGQGAGGYTF.

For this clonotype: A read error may explain this, as a much larger clone is one base away. This chain connects TRBV5-4 to TRBJ1-2; D not resolved. This CDR3 contains 14 residues. Per germline, CDR1 SGHNT and CDR2 YYREEE (reference sequence). CDR3 loop: CAGSLVGRTYGYTF. The CDR3 DNA is TGTGCCGGCAGCTTGGTGGGCAGGACCTATGGCTACACCTTC.

There are a few counts of this clonotype. Just one base apart from a much larger clone, this may be a read error. The J gene is TRBJ1-4, the V gene TRBV9; the D gene is possibly TRBD1 (6 bases). This CDR3 comprises 14 residues. Per germline, CDR1 SGDLS and CDR2 YYNGEE. CDR3 protein: CAGSADSHNEKLFF. CDR3 nucleotides: TGTGCCGGCAGCGCGGACAGTCATAATGAAAAACTGTTTTTT.

In its sample, this clonotype was seen many times. This chain connects TRBV20-1 to TRBJ2-5, with D hard to call. Germline lookup yields CDR1 DFQATT and CDR2 SNEGSKA (reference sequence). The CDR3 loop spans 13 amino acids. Trimming removed 1 base from V and 4 bases from J, with 10 bases in between. The DNA of the CDR3 is TGCAGTGCTAGAGTCAACGTTCGAGAGACCCAGTACTTC. Its translation: CSARVNVRETQYF.

This clonotype was seen repeatedly, ten times or more. The V and J genes are TRBV7-9 and TRBJ1-4; a weak D match, TRBD1 (6 bases). Trimming stripped 5 bases from V and 2 bases from J, with 15 bases between. Germline CDR1 is SEHNR and CDR2 is FQNEAQ (reference sequence). The CDR3 loop spans 16 amino acids. The CDR3 sequence is CASSRKTGMTNEKLFF. The CDR3 nucleotides are TGTGCCAGCAGCCGAAAAACAGGGATGACTAATGAAAAACTGTTTTTT.

This rearrangement joins TRBV29-1 to TRBJ2-5; tentative D call: TRBD2 (6 bases). CDR1 and CDR2 from the germline V gene are SQVTM and ANQGSEA. The CDR3 is 13 residues long. The CDR3 sequence is CSEASGLQETQYF. CDR3 nucleotide sequence: TGCAGTGAGGCTTCGGGACTGCAAGAGACCCAGTACTTC.

This clonotype was counted at least ten times. The J gene is TRBJ1-1, the V gene TRBV5-1; D might be TRBD1 (5 bases). The CDR3 totals 13 residues. Trimming left V 0 bases short and J 11 bases short, with 14 bases between. Germline V CDR1 and CDR2: SGHRS, YFSETQ. The CDR3 protein is CASSLGDPELAFF. Here the CDR3 DNA reads TGCGCCAGCAGCTTGGGGGACCCCGAGTTGGCTTTCTTT.

Many counts were recorded for this clonotype. The V and J genes are TRBV20-1 and TRBJ2-2, with D unclear. The germline V and J ends were trimmed by 6 bases and 5 bases, with 7 bases remaining between them. Per germline, CDR1 DFQATT and CDR2 SNEGSKA (reference sequence). This CDR3 is 11 amino acids long. This chain's CDR3 is CSAARTGELFF. The CDR3 nucleotides read TGCAGTGCCGCCAGAACCGGGGAGCTGTTTTTT.

This clonotype was counted many times. The chain is built from TRBV6-5 and TRBJ2-5; unclear D gene. Trimming took off 4 bases at V and 3 bases at J, with 9 bases between the two ends. The length of the CDR3 is 13 residues. In germline, CDR1 is MNHEY, CDR2 SVGAGI. The CDR3 loop is CASSSVIKETQYF. CDR3 bases: TGTGCCAGCAGTTCGGTCATTAAAGAGACCCAGTACTTC.

This clonotype was seen at least ten times. This rearrangement joins TRBV20-1 to TRBJ1-1, with 7 bases that match TRBD1. Germline CDR1 and CDR2: DFQATT and SNEGSKA (reference sequence). This CDR3 comprises 14 residues. V shed 0 bases, J shed 8 bases, and the junction held 9 bases outside the gene matches. The CDR3 nucleotides read TGCAGTGCTAGAGATGGAGCAGGGGGTTTCGAAGCTTTCTTT. It translates to CSARDGAGGFEAFF.

The chain has TRBV7-9 and TRBJ2-2; TRBD1 agrees at 8 bases. This CDR3 has 17 residues. V shed 3 bases, J shed 0 bases, and the junction held 6 bases outside the gene matches. Germline assignment: CDR1 SEHNR and CDR2 FQNEAQ (reference sequence). The CDR3 loop reads CASSFRDRTSNTGELFF. The CDR3 nucleotides are TGTGCCAGCAGCTTCCGGGACAGGACATCGAACACCGGGGAGCTGTTTTTT.

V gene TRBV28 combines with J gene TRBJ1-3; possible D gene TRBD1, 5 bases. V lost 2 bases, J lost 0 bases, and 14 bases lay in between. The CDR3 spans 17 residues. The germline V gene has CDR1 MDHEN and CDR2 SYDVKM. CDR3 loop: CASSLDSRPSSGNTIYF. The CDR3, as DNA: TGTGCCAGCAGTTTAGACAGCCGGCCGAGCTCTGGAAACACCATATATTTT.

This clonotype came up many times. V is TRBV7-9 and J is TRBJ1-1, with no clear D. This CDR3 comprises 12 residues. V lost 6 bases to trimming and J lost 2 bases, with 7 bases between them. Germline assignment: CDR1 SEHNR and CDR2 FQNEAQ (reference sequence). CDR3 loop: CASSYYNTEAFF. CDR3 DNA: TGTGCCAGCAGTTACTACAACACTGAAGCTTTCTTT. Looking up the rest from reference TRBV7-9 and TRBJ1-1 gives the full variable domain: DTGVSQNPRHKITKRGQNVTFRCDPISEHNRLYWYRQTLGQGPEFLTYFQNEAQLEKSRLLSDRFSAERPKGSFSTLEIQRTEQGDSAMYLCASSYYNTEAFFGQGTRLTVV.

The CDR3 loop is CASSLKGFGEQYF. The CDR3 DNA is TGTGCCAGCAGCTTAAAAGGGTTCGGTGAGCAGTACTTC. The chain links TRBV7-2 to TRBJ2-7; D unclear. From germline, CDR1 is SGHTA and CDR2 FQGNSA. Trimming shortened V by 2 bases and J by 7 bases, and 12 bases separated the two germline ends. The CDR3 loop spans 13 amino acids.

The chain couples TRBV20-1 to TRBJ2-7, with a possible D match to TRBD1 (6 bases). CDR1 is DFQATT, CDR2 SNEGSKA, per germline (reference sequence). The CDR3 sequence is 14 residues long. Trimming pared 0 bases from V and 4 bases from J, leaving 13 bases between. The CDR3 DNA reads TGCAGTGCTAGAGACGGGGCAGGGGATTACGAGCAGTACTTC. Protein: CSARDGAGDYEQYF.

The rearrangement uses TRBV6-4 and TRBJ2-5, with 8 bases lining up with TRBD2. Germline CDR1 MRHNA, CDR2 SNTAGT. The ends lost 4 bases at V and 4 bases at J; junction bases unmatched: 8. The CDR3 sequence is 15 residues long. The CDR3 is CASSAASGLGETQYF. CDR3 in DNA: TGTGCCAGCAGTGCGGCTAGCGGGTTGGGAGAGACCCAGTACTTC.

This clonotype came up a few times. The chain has TRBV10-3 and TRBJ2-7, with TRBD1 matching 11 bases. This CDR3 comprises 13 residues. V was clipped by 5 bases and J by 6 bases; unmatched bases: 3. Germline V gene data show CDR1 as ENHRY and CDR2 as SYGVKD. CDR3 in amino acids: CAISRTGGIEQYF. CDR3 DNA: TGTGCCATCAGTCGGACAGGGGGCATCGAGCAGTACTTC.

This sequence joins TRBV10-3 and TRBJ2-7, with D perhaps TRBD1 or TRBD2 (5 bases each). Trimming stripped 0 bases from V and 7 bases from J, with 19 bases between. In germline, CDR1 is ENHRY, CDR2 SYGVKD. This CDR3 is 16 amino acids long. The CDR3, as DNA: TGTGCCATCAGTGAGTCGTTTGGGGGACCTAACAATGAGCAGTACTTC. It yields the protein CAISESFGGPNNEQYF.